The 20 T cell receptor beta chains below come from one sample, sequenced in a study of beta chain features in type 1 diabetes. What these receptors recognize is not known. Study outcomes and limitations: Researchers report that Type 1 diabetes patients had moderately but significantly shorter TCRB CDR3s across all four CD4+ subsets.

As every portion of the isolated RNA was reverse transcribed, the sequencing read expressed TCRB transcripts. Only in-frame clones appear in the TCRdb table, and some are missing; sequencing was by immunoSEQ multiplex PCR. The sample yields roughly 180,000 clones, less than 9.5% seen once. Material for sequencing was central memory CD4+ T cells from blood. These receptors originate from a middle-aged woman with type 1 diabetes.

This clone was recorded many times. The gene calls are TRBV29-1 and TRBJ2-1, with TRBD2 matching 7 bases. The V segment lost 6 bases and the J segment 9 bases; nucleotides outside the gene matches: 14. The CDR3 is 14 residues long. The germline gives CDR1 SQVTM, CDR2 ANQGSEA. The CDR3: CSVARDGGYVEQFF. CDR3 DNA: TGCAGCGTCGCCCGGGACGGGGGGTATGTTGAGCAGTTCTTC.

The genes are TRBV9 and TRBJ2-2; no definite D call. This CDR3 spans 15 amino acids. Germline loops: CDR1 SGDLS, CDR2 YYNGEE. Trimming removed 1 base at V and 4 bases at J, with 11 bases between. For the CDR3, the DNA is TGTGCCAGCAGCGTAATGACGGAGCCCACCGGGGAGCTGTTTTTT. It codes for CASSVMTEPTGELFF.

This clone was picked up a small number of times. This sequence joins TRBV6-6 and TRBJ2-1, with unresolved D. With 6 bases removed from V and 7 bases from J, the gap between germline ends came to 16 bases. There are 14 residues in the CDR3. Per germline, CDR1 MNHNY and CDR2 SVGAGI (reference sequence). CDR3 sequence (DNA): TGTGCCAGCAGGCTCCCCGCAGCCGGGAATGAGCAGTTCTTC. Its translation: CASRLPAAGNEQFF.

This clone was detected only a few times. This chain uses TRBV4-2 with TRBJ2-5, with D perhaps TRBD2 (6 bases). Per the germline V gene, CDR1 is LGHNA and CDR2 is YNFKEQ. V was trimmed by 4 bases and J by 2 bases, leaving 14 bases between them. This CDR3 comprises 15 residues. The CDR3 DNA reads as TGTGCCAGCAGCCTTAATGTGGGGGGACAAGAGACCCAGTACTTC. The encoded protein is CASSLNVGGQETQYF.

The gene calls are TRBV5-1 and TRBJ2-1, with 7 bases matching TRBD2. With 0 bases clipped from V and 2 bases from J, the junction kept 5 bases outside the gene matches. Germline CDR1 SGHRS, CDR2 YFSETQ. CDR3 size: 16 residues. CDR3 bases: TGCGCCAGCAGCTTGGGGTTCAGCGGGGCCTACAATGAGCAGTTCTTC. Protein product: CASSLGFSGAYNEQFF.

This clone appeared a few times. This chain links TRBV9 with TRBJ1-6; TRBD1 matches at 7 bases. V lost 3 bases to trimming and J lost 9 bases; unmatched junction nucleotides: 9. Per the germline V gene, CDR1 is SGDLS and CDR2 is YYNGEE. The CDR3 loop spans 15 amino acids. Here the CDR3 reads CASSGQGSRGSPLHF. In nucleotides, the CDR3 is TGTGCCAGCAGCGGACAGGGTTCGAGGGGTTCACCCCTCCACTTT.

The chain links TRBV5-1 to TRBJ1-2; the match to TRBD1 covers 7 bases. The germline V gene has CDR1 SGHRS and CDR2 YFSETQ. After removal of 4 bases from V and 4 bases from J, the junction contained 10 bases not matched to a gene. This CDR3 is built from 15 residues. The CDR3 here is CASSPGGGARYGYTF. The CDR3 DNA reads TGCGCCAGCAGCCCTGGAGGGGGCGCGCGCTATGGCTACACCTTC.

This clone was recorded a few times. The V gene is TRBV9, the J gene TRBJ2-1; D remains unclear. The CDR3 consists of 12 residues. From germline, CDR1 is SGDLS and CDR2 YYNGEE. The V end was cut by 7 bases, the J end by 4 bases, with 9 bases between. The chain's CDR3 is CASGTQYNEQFF. DNA of the CDR3: TGTGCCAGCGGTACACAATACAATGAGCAGTTCTTC.

This clone was found a few times. J is TRBJ2-1 and V is TRBV18, with TRBD1 identical over 8 bases. V lost 4 bases and J lost 12; bases outside the gene matches: 11. Germline lookup yields CDR1 KGHSH and CDR2 LQKENI. This CDR3 is 14 amino acids long. CDR3 residues: CASSLGTGPNPQFF. The CDR3 DNA reads as TGTGCCAGCTCACTGGGGACAGGTCCCAACCCGCAGTTCTTC.

This clone appeared a few times. The rearrangement joins TRBV7-2 to TRBJ1-5; maybe TRBD1 (6 bases). This CDR3 has 13 amino acids. Germline V gene sequence: CDR1 SGHTA, CDR2 FQGNSA. The V end lost 0 bases, the J end lost 7 bases, and 7 bases lay between the germline ends. The CDR3 DNA is TGTGCCAGCAGCTTAGCACAGGGCCAGCCCCAGCATTTT. Translation gives CASSLAQGQPQHF.

In its sample, this clone was seen a few times. The chain has TRBV7-3 and TRBJ1-2; weak D call: TRBD1 (5 bases). CDR1 and CDR2 (germline): SGHTA, FQGTGA. The CDR3 is made up of 15 amino acids. The V end lost 2 bases, the J end lost 6 bases, and 16 bases lay between the germline ends. The chain's CDR3 is CASSLDGGSTDGYTF. Written as DNA, the CDR3 is TGTGCCAGCAGCTTAGATGGGGGGTCCACAGATGGCTACACCTTC.

The rearrangement uses TRBV5-4 and TRBJ2-5; 9 nucleotides line up with TRBD1. CDR1 and CDR2 from the germline V gene are SGHNT and YYREEE (reference sequence). This CDR3 spans 18 amino acids. V shed 3 bases and J 5 bases; nucleotides not matched to a gene: 17. CDR3 sequence (DNA): TGTGCCAGCAGCTCCCTCCTTCTACAGGGGGCGTTGGGTGAGACCCAGTACTTC. It encodes CASSSLLLQGALGETQYF.

This clone was detected a few times. This chain joins TRBV4-3 and TRBJ2-7; D is possibly TRBD2 (5 bases). This CDR3 contains 14 residues. Germline CDR1 reads LGHNA; CDR2 reads YSLEER. V lost 1 base, J lost 3 bases, and 10 bases lay in between. The CDR3 DNA reads as TGCGCCAGCAGCCAAGCCCTAGCCAACTACGAGCAGTACTTC. Translating it yields CASSQALANYEQYF.

This clone came up a few times. V is TRBV9 and J is TRBJ2-1; 9 bases are a match to TRBD1. This CDR3 spans 17 amino acids. Germline CDR1 SGDLS, CDR2 YYNGEE. Trimming removed 4 bases from V and 9 bases from J; junction bases left unmatched: 17. The DNA for the CDR3 is TGTGCCAGCAGCTTCGGTCCCGGGACAGGGAAAACGGGTGAGCAGTTCTTC. Its translation: CASSFGPGTGKTGEQFF.

This clone appeared a few times. The chain is built from TRBV18 and TRBJ2-7; D call uncertain. Between the trimmed V and J ends, which lost 3 bases and 4 bases, there was a span of 16 bases. There are 15 residues in the CDR3. Germline V CDR1 and CDR2: KGHSH, LQKENI. Here the CDR3 reads CASSPGPNSGYEQYF. DNA for the CDR3: TGTGCCAGCTCACCCGGCCCCAACTCCGGGTACGAGCAGTACTTC.

This clone was seen a handful of times. The genes are TRBV7-9 and TRBJ1-1, with 7 nucleotides matching TRBD1. CDR3 length: 16 amino acids. The ends lost 7 bases at V and 1 base at J; junction bases unmatched: 12. Germline lookup yields CDR1 SEHNR and CDR2 FQNEAQ (reference sequence). CDR3 protein: CASIPGGGQKNTEAFF. Here the CDR3 DNA reads TGTGCCAGCATTCCGGGGGGGGGACAGAAGAACACTGAAGCTTTCTTT.

The chain is built from TRBV14 and TRBJ1-2; TRBD1 matches 9 bases. In germline, CDR1 is SGHDN, CDR2 FVKESK. The junction had 5 bases not matched to a gene; V was cut back by 2 bases and J by 4 bases. This CDR3 contains 15 residues. The CDR3: CASSQTDRGPYGYTF. In DNA, the CDR3 is TGTGCCAGCAGCCAAACGGACAGGGGCCCCTATGGCTACACCTTC.

In its sample, this clone was seen a few times. The rearrangement links TRBV6-5 to TRBJ1-2; perhaps TRBD1 as D (6 bases). CDR3 size: 13 residues. Trimming took off 5 bases at V and 9 bases at J, with 16 bases between the two ends. Germline values: CDR1 MNHEY, CDR2 SVGAGI. CDR3 DNA sequence: TGTGCCAGCAGTCCCCGGGGGGCAAGGAGCTACACCTTC. Translated, it gives CASSPRGARSYTF.

This clone has just a few counts. The chain combines TRBV2 with TRBJ2-3, with 7 nucleotides matching TRBD1. In germline, CDR1 is SNHLY, CDR2 FYNNEI. The V and J ends lost 4 bases and 6 bases, in that order; junction bases with no gene match: 4. The CDR3 loop spans 13 amino acids. The DNA of the CDR3 is TGTGCCAGCAGTGGACAGGGTGGGGATACGCAGTATTTT. Amino acid sequence: CASSGQGGDTQYF.

The chain recombines TRBV7-9 with TRBJ2-7, with unresolved D. Germline CDR1 and CDR2: SEHNR and FQNEAQ (reference sequence). V was cut by 4 bases and J by 4 bases, with 5 bases left in between. The CDR3 is made up of 11 amino acids. The CDR3 coding sequence is TGTGCCAGCAGCTCCACTTACGAGCAGTACTTC. It encodes CASSSTYEQYF.